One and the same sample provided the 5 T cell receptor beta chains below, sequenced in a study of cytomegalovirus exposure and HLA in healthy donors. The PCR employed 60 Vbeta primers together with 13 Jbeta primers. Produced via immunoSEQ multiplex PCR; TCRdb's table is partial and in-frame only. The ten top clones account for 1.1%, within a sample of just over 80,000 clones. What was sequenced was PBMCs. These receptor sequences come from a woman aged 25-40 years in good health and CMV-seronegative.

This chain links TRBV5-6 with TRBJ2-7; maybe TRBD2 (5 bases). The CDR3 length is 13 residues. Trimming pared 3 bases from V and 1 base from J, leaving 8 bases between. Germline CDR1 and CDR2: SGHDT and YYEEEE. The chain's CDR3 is CASSYTGSYEQYF. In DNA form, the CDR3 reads TGTGCCAGCAGCTATACGGGGTCCTACGAGCAGTACTTC. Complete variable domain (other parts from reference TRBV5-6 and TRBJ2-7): DAGVTQSPTHLIKTRGQQVTLRCSPKSGHDTVSWYQQALGQGPQFIFQYYEEEERQRGNFPDRFSGHQFPNYSSELNVNALLLGDSALYLCASSYTGSYEQYFGPGTRLTVT.

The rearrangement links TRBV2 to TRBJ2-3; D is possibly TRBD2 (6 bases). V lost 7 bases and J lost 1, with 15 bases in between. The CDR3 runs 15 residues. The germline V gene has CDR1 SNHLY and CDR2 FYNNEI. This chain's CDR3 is CASTPNGSGTDTQYF. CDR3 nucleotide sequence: TGTGCCAGCACCCCGAACGGGAGTGGCACAGATACGCAGTATTTT.

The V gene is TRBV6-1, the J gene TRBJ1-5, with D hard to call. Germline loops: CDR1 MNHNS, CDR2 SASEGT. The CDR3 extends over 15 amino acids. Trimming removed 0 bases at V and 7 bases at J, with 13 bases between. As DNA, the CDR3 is TGTGCCAGCAGTGAAGCTCTCCGGGTAGGACAGCCCCAGCATTTT. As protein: CASSEALRVGQPQHF.

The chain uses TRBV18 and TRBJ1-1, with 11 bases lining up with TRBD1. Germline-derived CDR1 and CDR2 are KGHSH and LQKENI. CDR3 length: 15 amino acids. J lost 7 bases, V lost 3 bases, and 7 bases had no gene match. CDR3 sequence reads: CASSPGQGATREAFF. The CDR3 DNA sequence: TGTGCCAGCTCACCTGGACAGGGGGCCACTCGTGAAGCTTTCTTT.

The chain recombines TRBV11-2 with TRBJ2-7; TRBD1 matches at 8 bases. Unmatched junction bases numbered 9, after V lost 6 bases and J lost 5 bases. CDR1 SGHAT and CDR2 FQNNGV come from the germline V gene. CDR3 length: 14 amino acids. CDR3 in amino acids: CASSNRGMFDEQYF. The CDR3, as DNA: TGTGCCAGCAGTAACAGGGGGATGTTCGACGAGCAGTACTTC.